The 18 T cell receptor beta chains given below trace back to one sample, sequenced in a study of T-cell memory formation after mild COVID-19. MiXCR, applied by TCRdb to the 5' RACE reads, yields one record per CDR3 protein. The sample carries 210,000 or so distinct CDR3 sequences, around 16% recorded once. The sequenced material came from PBMCs or a T cell subset sorted from them (not recorded which). The receptors were sampled from an adult woman who had mild COVID-19 (a few samples of this study predate the infection). Cell type and time point are not known.

Only a few counts were recorded for this clonotype. CDR3 in amino acids: CASSAGTSFHEQYF. The DNA for the CDR3 is TGTGCCAGCAGCGCCGGGACTAGCTTCCACGAGCAGTACTTC. This sequence joins TRBV9 and TRBJ2-7; TRBD2 aligns across 9 bases. Germline trimming cut 3 bases from V and 5 bases from J; bases unmatched to any gene: 6. The V gene's germline CDR1 is SGDLS and CDR2 YYNGEE. This CDR3 contains 14 residues.

V gene TRBV30 combines with J gene TRBJ2-3; tentatively, D is TRBD2 (5 bases). Trimming stripped 0 bases from V and 2 bases from J, with 9 bases between. The CDR3 runs 14 residues. Germline CDR1 reads GTSNPN; CDR2 reads SVGIG (reference sequence). This CDR3 is CAWSVLVITDTQYF. CDR3 bases: TGTGCCTGGAGTGTACTAGTGATCACAGATACGCAGTATTTT.

The chain has TRBV12-3 or TRBV12-4 and TRBJ1-4; possible D gene TRBD1, 6 bases. This CDR3 has 14 amino acids. Trimming pared 6 bases from V and 8 bases from J, leaving 16 bases between. CDR3 sequence: CASRQGSGKEKLFF. Written as DNA, the CDR3 is TGTGCCAGCAGACAGGGTTCTGGAAAAGAAAAACTGTTTTTT.

This chain joins TRBV18 and TRBJ2-1, with TRBD2 matching 8 bases. V lost 1 base and J lost 2; bases outside the gene matches: 4. Germline-derived CDR1 and CDR2 are KGHSH and LQKENI. The CDR3 covers 16 residues. The CDR3 loop reads CASSPLRGGAYNEQFF. In DNA, the CDR3 is TGTGCCAGCTCACCACTTCGGGGGGGGGCCTACAATGAGCAGTTCTTC.

This clonotype turned up a few times. This chain connects TRBV10-3 to TRBJ1-1; 10 nucleotides match TRBD1. CDR3 length: 14 residues. CDR1 ENHRY and CDR2 SYGVKD come from the germline V gene. Unmatched junction bases numbered 4, after V lost 4 bases and J lost 5 bases. CDR3 loop: CAISAGQGDTEAFF. CDR3 bases: TGTGCCATCAGTGCCGGACAGGGGGATACTGAAGCTTTCTTT.

The chain is built from TRBV24-1 and TRBJ2-3, with 7 nucleotides matching TRBD1. CDR1 is KGHDR and CDR2 is SFDVKD in the germline V gene. The CDR3 is 16 residues long. V gave up 4 bases and J gave up 3 bases; unmatched junction bases: 9. The CDR3 DNA sequence: TGTGCCACCAGTGACCCGGGACAGTCTATTACAGATACGCAGTATTTT. This translates into CATSDPGQSITDTQYF.

There are a few counts of this clonotype. The chain links TRBV7-9 to TRBJ2-2, with no clear D. The ends were cut back, 4 bases at V and 6 bases at J, with 15 bases in the middle. The CDR3 extends over 15 amino acids. Germline-derived CDR1 and CDR2 are SEHNR and FQNEAQ (reference sequence). The CDR3 protein is CASSSGSIGAGELFF. Written as DNA, the CDR3 is TGTGCCAGCAGCTCCGGATCAATTGGGGCCGGGGAGCTGTTTTTT.

The CDR3: CASSLARRGYTF. CDR3 nucleotide sequence: TGTGCCAGCAGTTTAGCGCGAAGGGGCTACACCTTC. The chain uses TRBV12-3 or TRBV12-4 and TRBJ1-2; D is undetermined. The ends were cut back, 0 bases at V and 8 bases at J, with 7 bases in the middle. The CDR3 consists of 12 residues.

This clonotype was counted a few times. The chain uses TRBV5-4 and TRBJ1-1, with 9 bases that match TRBD1. CDR3 length: 13 amino acids. V lost 4 bases, J lost 4 bases, and 2 bases stayed unmatched. The germline V gene has CDR1 SGHNT and CDR2 YYREEE (reference sequence). The CDR3 nucleotides are TGTGCCAGCAGCAAGACAGGGGGCACTGAAGCTTTCTTT. It translates to CASSKTGGTEAFF. Full variable domain (rest looked up from reference TRBV5-4 and TRBJ1-1): ETGVTQSPTHLIKTRGQQVTLRCSSQSGHNTVSWYQQALGQGPQFIFQYYREEENGRGNFPPRFSGLQFPNYSSELNVNALELDDSALYLCASSKTGGTEAFFGQGTRLTVV.

The V call is TRBV4-3, the J call TRBJ2-7; 11 bases agree with TRBD2. Germline values: CDR1 LGHNA, CDR2 YSLEER. V lost 1 base to trimming and J lost 5 bases; unmatched junction nucleotides: 4. The CDR3 extends over 15 amino acids. The CDR3 nucleotides are TGCGCCAGCAGCCAAGTAGCGGGAGGGCCTGACGAGCAGTACTTC. This sequence encodes CASSQVAGGPDEQYF.

This clonotype occurred many times. The chain has TRBV12-3 or TRBV12-4 and TRBJ2-2; maybe TRBD1 (6 bases). Trimming pared 7 bases from V and 7 bases from J, leaving 25 bases between. CDR3 length equals 17 residues. CDR3 sequence reads: CASTDPPPQGLIGELFF. The CDR3 DNA is TGTGCCAGCACCGATCCTCCCCCACAGGGTCTGATCGGGGAGCTGTTTTTT.

Only a few counts were recorded for this clonotype. The rearrangement uses TRBV6-1 and TRBJ1-6; D is unclear. The germline CDR1 and CDR2 sequences are MNHNS and SASEGT. The CDR3 covers 14 residues. V lost 10 bases and J lost 4, with 14 bases in between. CDR3 protein: CATRGEAYNSPLHF. The DNA for the CDR3 is TGTGCCACCCGGGGAGAGGCTTATAATTCACCCCTCCACTTT.

This clonotype was picked up a small number of times. The chain joins TRBV6-5 to TRBJ2-7, with D possibly TRBD1 on 6 matching bases. V was clipped by 5 bases and J by 2 bases, with 10 bases between them. Germline-derived CDR1 and CDR2 are MNHEY and SVGAGI. The CDR3 contains 13 residues. CDR3 protein: CASSPDRTYEQYF. The CDR3 nucleotides read TGTGCCAGCAGTCCCGACAGGACCTACGAGCAGTACTTC.

The chain uses TRBV7-3 and TRBJ2-6; D might be TRBD2 (5 bases). The germline V gene encodes CDR1 SGHTA and CDR2 FQGTGA. V shed 4 bases and J shed 0 bases, with 13 bases lying between them. The CDR3 is 17 amino acids. In DNA, the CDR3 is TGTGCCAGCAGCTCCCGCGGGTGGGGCTCTGGGGCCAACGTCCTGACTTTC. Protein product: CASSSRGWGSGANVLTF.

This rearrangement joins TRBV5-1 to TRBJ2-7; 11 nucleotides line up with TRBD2. The germline V gene encodes CDR1 SGHRS and CDR2 YFSETQ. CDR3 size: 17 residues. J lost 2 bases, V lost 4 bases, and 11 bases had no gene match. The CDR3 nucleotides read TGCGCCAGCAGCCCATCCTTTCTAGCGGGAGGCCCCTACGAGCAGTACTTC. It yields the protein CASSPSFLAGGPYEQYF.

This clonotype was seen more than once but under ten times. The chain carries TRBV7-9 and TRBJ2-3; no clear D gene. CDR1 SEHNR and CDR2 FQNEAQ come from the germline V gene (reference sequence). This CDR3 has 14 amino acids. V gave up 5 bases and J gave up 4 bases, with 13 bases separating them. The CDR3 DNA reads as TGTGCCAGCAGCCTAAGCACCTTGTCAGATACGCAGTATTTT. Translated, it gives CASSLSTLSDTQYF.

The chain combines TRBV6-5 with TRBJ1-1, with D perhaps TRBD1 (6 bases). CDR1 and CDR2 (germline): MNHEY, SVGAGI. V was cut by 2 bases and J by 4 bases, with 11 bases left in between. The length of the CDR3 is 14 residues. The CDR3 loop reads CASSYGGLGTEAFF. Written as DNA, the CDR3 is TGTGCCAGCAGTTACGGGGGGCTGGGCACTGAAGCTTTCTTT.

The chain links TRBV5-1 to TRBJ2-7; 11 bases fit TRBD2. Germline V gene lookup returns CDR1 SGHRS and CDR2 YFSETQ. The CDR3 length is 17 residues. The V gene end was trimmed by 2 bases and the J gene end by 0 bases; junction bases not matched to a gene: 7. In DNA form, the CDR3 reads TGCGCCAGCAGCTTAACACCTAGCGGGGGGAGCTCCTACGAGCAGTACTTC. Translation gives CASSLTPSGGSSYEQYF.